These 8 T cell receptor beta chains were all obtained from the same sample, sequenced in a study of CD8 T cells in ankylosing spondylitis. Via MiXCR, TCRdb re-called the 5' RACE reads, giving one row per CDR3 protein. The table records 200,000 to 250,000 distinct CDR3 sequences, more than 9% of them present only once. Sequenced material: blood, either unsorted or a sorted T cell fraction (not recorded which). These receptors were obtained from a male donor with ankylosing spondylitis or in good health (not recorded which).

The sample holds many counts of this clonotype. CDR3: CASSLDQGWDIYNEQFF. CDR3 coding DNA: TGTGCCAGCAGCTTAGACCAGGGTTGGGACATCTACAATGAGCAGTTCTTC. The chain uses TRBV7-4 and TRBJ2-1; tentative D call: TRBD1 (6 bases). Trimming cost V 1 base and J 3 bases, with 16 bases left between them. The CDR3 runs 17 residues. Per the germline V gene, CDR1 is SGHVT and CDR2 is SQSDAQ.

This clonotype was counted between two and nine times. This rearrangement joins TRBV14 to TRBJ2-1, with 8 bases identical to TRBD2. Trimming took 2 bases from V and 3 from J; bases not matched to a gene: 6. Per germline, CDR1 SGHDN and CDR2 FVKESK. This CDR3 comprises 16 residues. For the CDR3, the DNA is TGTGCCAGCAGCCAAACCGGGGGGGGCTACTACAATGAGCAGTTCTTC. It translates to CASSQTGGGYYNEQFF.

This clonotype turned up a few times. The CDR3, as DNA: TGCGCCAGCAGCGGAATCAGGGGTTTAAGGGAGACCCAGTACTTC. Protein product: CASSGIRGLRETQYF. This rearrangement joins TRBV5-1 to TRBJ2-5; the D gene is possibly TRBD1 (6 bases). The CDR3 consists of 15 residues. Trimming removed 4 bases from V and 5 bases from J, with 18 bases in between. Germline loops: CDR1 SGHRS, CDR2 YFSETQ.

This clonotype was observed many times. The chain combines TRBV5-1 with TRBJ1-1; D uncertain. Germline V gene sequence: CDR1 SGHRS, CDR2 YFSETQ. This CDR3 spans 16 amino acids. V shed 4 bases and J shed 2 bases, with 18 bases lying between them. CDR3 coding DNA: TGCGCCAGCAGCCTGGGTAGTAGTGACACCAACACTGAAGCTTTCTTT. Amino acids: CASSLGSSDTNTEAFF.

This clonotype was found a few times. The chain links TRBV3-1 to TRBJ2-2; 12 bases map to TRBD2. Germline V CDR1 and CDR2: LGHDT, YNNKEL (reference sequence). This CDR3 is built from 18 residues. V lost 1 base and J lost 4; bases outside the gene matches: 7. DNA of the CDR3: TGTGCCAGCAGCCAAGGTTCTAGCGGGGGGGCTGGCACCGGGGAGCTGTTTTTT. Translating it yields CASSQGSSGGAGTGELFF.

This clonotype was seen ten or more times. The gene calls are TRBV7-2 and TRBJ1-1, with D perhaps matching TRBD1 (6 bases). The CDR3 totals 16 residues. Germline CDR1 and CDR2: SGHTA and FQGNSA. Deletions cut 2 bases from V and 11 bases from J, with 24 bases between. The CDR3 sequence is CASSLTSRIQGPRAFF. The CDR3 DNA sequence: TGTGCCAGCAGCTTAACGTCCAGAATACAGGGTCCTCGGGCTTTCTTT. The variable domain in full, completed from reference TRBV7-2 and TRBJ1-1, reads GAGVSQSPSNKVTEKGKDVELRCDPISGHTALYWYRQSLGQGLEFLIYFQGNSAPDKSGLPSDRFSAERTGGSVSTLTIQRTQQEDSAVYLCASSLTSRIQGPRAFFGQGTRLTVV.

There are many counts of this clonotype. CDR3 loop: CASGGTGAYSLNSPLHF. In nucleotides, the CDR3 is TGTGCCAGCGGCGGGACAGGAGCTTATTCCTTAAATTCACCCCTCCACTTT. This sequence joins TRBV12-3 or TRBV12-4 and TRBJ1-6; TRBD1 matches at 8 bases. This CDR3 spans 17 amino acids. V shed 8 bases and J 7 bases; nucleotides not matched to a gene: 16.

In its sample, this clonotype was seen many times. The rearrangement joins TRBV24-1 to TRBJ2-2; D not certain. The CDR3 sequence is 14 residues long. V was shortened by 9 bases and J by 0 bases, with 10 bases between the two germline ends. CDR1 is KGHDR and CDR2 is SFDVKD in the germline V gene. CDR3 sequence reads: CATSRTTNTGELFF. The CDR3 nucleotides read TGTGCCACCTCACGTACAACGAACACCGGGGAGCTGTTTTTT.